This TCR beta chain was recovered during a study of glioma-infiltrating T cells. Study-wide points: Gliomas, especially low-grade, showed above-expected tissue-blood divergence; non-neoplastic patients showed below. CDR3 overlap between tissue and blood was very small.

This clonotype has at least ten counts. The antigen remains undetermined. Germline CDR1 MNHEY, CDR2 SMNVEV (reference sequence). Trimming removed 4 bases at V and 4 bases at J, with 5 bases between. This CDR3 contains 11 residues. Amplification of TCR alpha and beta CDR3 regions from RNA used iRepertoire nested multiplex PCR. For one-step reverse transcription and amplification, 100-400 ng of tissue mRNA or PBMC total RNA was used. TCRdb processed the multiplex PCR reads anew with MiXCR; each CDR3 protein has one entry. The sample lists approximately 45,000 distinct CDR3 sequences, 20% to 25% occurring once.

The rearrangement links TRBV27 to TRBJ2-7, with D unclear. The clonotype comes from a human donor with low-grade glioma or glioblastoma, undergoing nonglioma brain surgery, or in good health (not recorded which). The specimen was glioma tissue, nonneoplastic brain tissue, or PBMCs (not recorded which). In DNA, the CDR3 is TGTGCCAGCAGTTCCCAGTACGAGCAGTACTTC. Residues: CASSSQYEQYF.